These 15 T cell receptor beta chains share one sample of origin, sequenced in a study of beta chain features in type 1 diabetes. Expressed TCRB transcripts were sequenced, since all the RNA that had been isolated was reverse transcribed. Assay used: immunoSEQ multiplex PCR; TCRdb lists only in-frame clones, some missing. Among about 360,000 clones listed, 10% to 15% were seen once. The sequencing input was naive CD4+ T cells from blood. The receptors shown here come from a man in his late teens or twenties in good health.

This clone was counted a few times. This chain joins TRBV7-2 and TRBJ2-1; TRBD2 aligns across 9 bases. Germline V gene lookup returns CDR1 SGHTA and CDR2 FQGNSA. J was trimmed by 5 bases and V by 6 bases; bases with no gene match: 8. The CDR3 length is 15 residues. CDR3 region: CASRQRLAVHNEQFF. Written as DNA, the CDR3 is TGTGCCAGCAGACAGCGACTAGCGGTCCACAATGAGCAGTTCTTC.

This clone has just a few counts. The rearrangement joins TRBV11-2 to TRBJ1-5; 9 bases match TRBD1. CDR3 length equals 14 residues. The germline CDR1 and CDR2 sequences are SGHAT and FQNNGV. V lost 4 bases and J lost 7; bases outside the gene matches: 5. This CDR3 is CASSSTGGEQPQHF. CDR3 nucleotide sequence: TGTGCCAGCAGCTCGACAGGGGGGGAGCAGCCCCAGCATTTT. The entire variable domain, with the rest obtained from reference TRBV11-2 and TRBJ1-5, is as follows: EAGVAQSPRYKIIEKRQSVAFWCNPISGHATLYWYQQILGQGPKLLIQFQNNGVVDDSQLPKDRFSAERLKGVDSTLKIQPAKLEDSAVYLCASSSTGGEQPQHFGDGTRLSIL.

A few counts support this clone. The genes are TRBV28 and TRBJ2-2; D possibly corresponds to TRBD2 (7 bases). The germline V gene has CDR1 MDHEN and CDR2 SYDVKM. CDR3 length: 14 amino acids. V lost 6 bases to trimming and J lost 4 bases, with 12 bases between them. The CDR3 sequence is CASSQGGGTGELFF. The CDR3 coding sequence is TGTGCCAGCAGCCAAGGGGGGGGCACCGGGGAGCTGTTTTTT.

This clone was counted only a few times. The chain joins TRBV4-2 to TRBJ2-3, with D perhaps matching TRBD2 (7 bases). The germline gives CDR1 LGHNA, CDR2 YNFKEQ. The V end lost 4 bases, the J end lost 4 bases, and 18 bases lay between the germline ends. CDR3 length: 16 residues. In DNA, the CDR3 is TGTGCCAGCAGCCTGGGAGGGGGAGGGCTCGCAGATACGCAGTATTTT. Residues: CASSLGGGGLADTQYF.

This clone appeared a few times. The chain uses TRBV5-1 and TRBJ2-3; 9 positions match TRBD2. The CDR3 has 16 residues. CDR1 SGHRS and CDR2 YFSETQ come from the germline V gene. V gave up 0 bases and J gave up 2 bases; unmatched junction bases: 4. Written as DNA, the CDR3 is TGCGCCAGCAGCTTGGCCGCTAGCGGGGCCACAGATACGCAGTATTTT. It encodes CASSLAASGATDTQYF.

The chain combines TRBV7-3 with TRBJ2-1; possible D gene TRBD2, 5 bases. This CDR3 is 16 amino acids long. Germline CDR1 SGHTA, CDR2 FQGTGA. V dropped 5 bases and J dropped 0 bases, with 14 bases sitting between them. The chain's CDR3 is CASSPQRTSSYNEQFF. The CDR3 DNA follows: TGTGCCAGCAGCCCTCAGCGGACGAGCTCCTACAATGAGCAGTTCTTC. Using reference TRBV7-3 and TRBJ2-1 for the parts outside the CDR3, the full variable domain is GAGVSQTPSNKVTEKGKYVELRCDPISGHTALYWYRQSLGQGPEFLIYFQGTGAADDSGLPNDRFFAVRPEGSVSTLKIQRTERGDSAVYLCASSPQRTSSYNEQFFGPGTRLTVL.

This clone appeared a few times. CDR3 nucleotides: TGTGCCAGCAGCCAAGTCGAGTGGCTTGGCGGGACCCAGTACTTC. It encodes CASSQVEWLGGTQYF. The V and J genes are TRBV4-2 and TRBJ2-5; D gene unclear. The CDR3 covers 15 residues. Trimming removed 1 base from V and 7 bases from J, with 16 bases in between. CDR1 is LGHNA and CDR2 is YNFKEQ in the germline V gene.

Regarding this clone: Other DNA variants within this sample encode the same CDR3. The chain combines TRBV7-2 with TRBJ1-2, with 7 positions matching TRBD1. CDR3 length: 14 amino acids. Per germline, CDR1 SGHTA and CDR2 FQGNSA. V was clipped by 5 bases and J by 2 bases; unmatched bases: 5. The CDR3 sequence: CASSPRTGNYGYTF. For the CDR3, the DNA is TGTGCCAGCAGCCCCAGGACAGGCAACTATGGCTACACCTTC.

The table lists this clone with a few counts. An end of the junction does not agree with germline; a read error may underlie this. The chain links TRBV7-9 to TRBJ1-2, with TRBD1 matching 10 bases. The CDR3 spans 14 residues. Germline V gene lookup returns CDR1 SEHNR and CDR2 FQNEAQ (reference sequence). The CDR3 region has the DNA TGCGCCAGCAGCCAACAGACAGGGGGCGGTGGCTACACCTTC. This sequence encodes CASSQQTGGGGYTF. The complete variable domain, with remaining parts taken from reference TRBV7-9 and TRBJ1-2, reads DTGVSQNPRHKITKRGQNVTFRCDPISEHNRLYWYRQTLGQGPEFLTYFQNEAQLEKSRLLSDRFSAERPKGSFSTLEIQRTEQGDSAMYLCASSQQTGGGGYTFGSGTRLTVV.

V and J are TRBV27 and TRBJ2-2; 7 nucleotides line up with TRBD2. The V gene's germline CDR1 is MNHEY and CDR2 SMNVEV (reference sequence). The CDR3 loop spans 15 amino acids. The V gene end was trimmed by 8 bases and the J gene end by 9 bases; junction bases not matched to a gene: 15. The CDR3 loop reads CASGLTGGGGRELFF. CDR3 sequence (DNA): TGTGCCAGCGGGTTGACTGGCGGGGGAGGGCGGGAGCTGTTTTTT.

The chain carries TRBV14 and TRBJ2-7; 7 bases map to TRBD1. The CDR3 length is 13 residues. V dropped 7 bases and J dropped 5; count of bases not matched to a gene: 8. Per germline, CDR1 SGHDN and CDR2 FVKESK. CDR3 bases: TGTGCCAGCAAATTGCAGGGGGTCCACGAGCAGTACTTC. It translates to CASKLQGVHEQYF. The full variable domain, rest sourced from reference TRBV14 and TRBJ2-7, is EAGVTQFPSHSVIEKGQTVTLRCDPISGHDNLYWYRRVMGKEIKFLLHFVKESKQDESGMPNNRFLAERTGGTYSTLKVQPAELEDSGVYFCASKLQGVHEQYFGPGTRLTVT.

This clone was seen only a few times. The chain employs TRBV4-3 and TRBJ1-5; no clear D gene. Trimming pared 5 bases from V and 7 bases from J, leaving 15 bases between. The CDR3 consists of 14 residues. Germline V lookup: CDR1 LGHNA, CDR2 YSLEER. The CDR3 here is CASSVVVARQPQHF. The CDR3 nucleotides are TGCGCCAGCAGCGTTGTAGTAGCTCGACAGCCCCAGCATTTT.

This rearrangement joins TRBV18 to TRBJ2-1; 10 bases are shared with TRBD2. The V gene end was trimmed by 2 bases and the J gene end by 8 bases; junction bases not matched to a gene: 15. The CDR3 totals 18 residues. Germline-derived CDR1 and CDR2 are KGHSH and LQKENI. CDR3: CASSPIMASGGPGDEQFF. CDR3 bases: TGTGCCAGCTCACCAATAATGGCTAGCGGGGGCCCCGGGGATGAGCAGTTCTTC.

The rearrangement joins TRBV7-6 to TRBJ2-7; weak D call: TRBD1 (6 bases). The V end lost 5 bases, the J end lost 4 bases, and 15 bases lay between the germline ends. CDR3 length: 14 amino acids. CDR1 and CDR2 from the germline V gene are SGHVS and FNYEAQ. In DNA, the CDR3 is TGTGCCAGCAGCGCCTCCTTAGGGGGTTACGAGCAGTACTTC. Translation: CASSASLGGYEQYF.

This clone was recorded a few times. V usage is TRBV9 and J usage is TRBJ1-6, with 9 bases lining up with TRBD1. Germline CDR1 reads SGDLS; CDR2 reads YYNGEE. The junction had 5 bases not matched to a gene; V was cut back by 4 bases and J by 6 bases. The CDR3 loop spans 15 amino acids. DNA for the CDR3: TGTGCCAGCAGCCTCCGGGACAGGGCTAATTCACCCCTCCACTTT. Residues: CASSLRDRANSPLHF.